This TCR beta chain was sequenced during a study of blood T cell dynamics during melanoma immunotherapy. Concerning this clone: The antigen is undetermined.

Notes on the study in general: Disease-control patients' PBMC repertoires became either more clonal or more diverse at W3.

Some clones are missing from TCRdb's copy, which holds only in-frame ones; the method was immunoSEQ multiplex PCR. The table lists thousands of clones, approximately 85% of them singletons. Time point specified: pre-treatment baseline. Germline trimming cut 5 bases from V and 4 bases from J; bases unmatched to any gene: 9. This CDR3 spans 15 amino acids. Germline V gene sequence: CDR1 SGHVS, CDR2 FQNEAQ. The TCR sequence derives from a human donor with melanoma. The specimen comprised blood, sampled from a patient treated with checkpoint blockade. The V gene is TRBV7-8, the J gene TRBJ1-1, with 8 positions matching TRBD1. CDR3 residues: CASSANPGGLTEAFF. The CDR3 DNA is TGTGCCAGCAGCGCAAATCCAGGGGGCCTCACTGAAGCTTTCTTT. Supplemented by reference TRBV7-8 and TRBJ1-1, the full variable domain reads GAGVSQSPRYKVAKRGQDVALRCDPISGHVSLFWYQQALGQGPEFLTYFQNEAQLDKSGLPSDRFFAERPEGSVSTLKIQRTQQEDSAVYLCASSANPGGLTEAFFGQGTRLTVV.